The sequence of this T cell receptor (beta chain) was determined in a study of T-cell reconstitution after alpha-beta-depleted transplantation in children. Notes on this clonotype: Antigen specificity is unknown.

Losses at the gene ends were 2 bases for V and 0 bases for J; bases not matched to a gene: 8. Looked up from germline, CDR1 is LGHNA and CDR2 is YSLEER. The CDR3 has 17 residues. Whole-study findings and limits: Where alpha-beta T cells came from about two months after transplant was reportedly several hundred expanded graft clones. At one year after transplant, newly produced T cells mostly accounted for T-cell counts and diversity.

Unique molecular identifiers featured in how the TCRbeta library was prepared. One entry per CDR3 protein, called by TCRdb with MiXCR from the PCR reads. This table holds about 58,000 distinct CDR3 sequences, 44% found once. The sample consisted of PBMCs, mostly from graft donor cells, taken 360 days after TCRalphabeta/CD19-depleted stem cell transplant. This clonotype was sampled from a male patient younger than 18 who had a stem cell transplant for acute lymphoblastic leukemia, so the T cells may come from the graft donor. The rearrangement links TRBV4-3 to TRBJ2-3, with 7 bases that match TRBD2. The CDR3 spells CASSQSSGVLSTDTQYF. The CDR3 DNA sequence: TGCGCCAGCAGCCAATCGAGCGGGGTGCTAAGCACAGATACGCAGTATTTT.